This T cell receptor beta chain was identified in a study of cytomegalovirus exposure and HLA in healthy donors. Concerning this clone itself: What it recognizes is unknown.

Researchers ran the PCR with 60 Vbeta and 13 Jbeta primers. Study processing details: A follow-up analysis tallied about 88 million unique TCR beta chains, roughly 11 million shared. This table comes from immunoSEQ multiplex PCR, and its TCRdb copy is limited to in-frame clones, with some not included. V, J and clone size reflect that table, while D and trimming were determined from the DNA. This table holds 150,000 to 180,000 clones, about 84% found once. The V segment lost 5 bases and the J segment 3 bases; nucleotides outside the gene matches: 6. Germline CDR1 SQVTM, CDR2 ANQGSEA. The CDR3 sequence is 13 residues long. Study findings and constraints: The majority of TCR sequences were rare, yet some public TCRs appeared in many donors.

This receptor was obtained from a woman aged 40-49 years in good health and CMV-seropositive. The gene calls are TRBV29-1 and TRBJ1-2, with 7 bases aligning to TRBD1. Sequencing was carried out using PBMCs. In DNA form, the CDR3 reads TGCAGCGTTTCCAGGACAGGTTACTATGGCTACACCTTC. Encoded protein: CSVSRTGYYGYTF.